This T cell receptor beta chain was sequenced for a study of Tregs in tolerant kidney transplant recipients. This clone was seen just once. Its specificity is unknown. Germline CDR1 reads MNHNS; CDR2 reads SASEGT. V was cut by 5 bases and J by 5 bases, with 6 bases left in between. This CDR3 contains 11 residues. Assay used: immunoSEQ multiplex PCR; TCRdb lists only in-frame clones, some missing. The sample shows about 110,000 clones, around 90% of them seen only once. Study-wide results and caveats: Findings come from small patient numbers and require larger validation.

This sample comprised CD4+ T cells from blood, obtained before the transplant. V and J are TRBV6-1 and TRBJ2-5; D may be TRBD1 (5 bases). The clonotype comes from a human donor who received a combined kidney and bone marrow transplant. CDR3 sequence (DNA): TGTGCCAGCAGTTACAGGGAGACCCAGTACTTC. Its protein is CASSYRETQYF.